These 32 T cell receptor beta chains came from one sample sequenced in a study of human CD8 memory T cell subsets. UMI-labeled 5' RACE was used, and it produced the TCR beta libraries. TCRdb derives one entry per CDR3 protein from the 5' RACE reads, leaving out DNA. Its clone listing holds approximately 10,000 distinct CDR3 sequences. Early memory CD8+ T cells that were CCR7+ PD-1+ TIGIT+ with exhausted-like traits constituted the TPEX cells. Sequenced input: CD8+ T cells from PBMCs. The source of these receptors is a human donor in good health.

The V gene is TRBV14, the J gene TRBJ2-2; TCRdb calls TRBD2, which cannot be checked without DNA. This CDR3 contains 14 residues. The germline V gene encodes CDR1 SGHDN and CDR2 FVKESK. CDR3 sequence: CASGARENTGELFF.

The V call is TRBV4-3, the J call TRBJ1-1. This CDR3 contains 16 residues. Germline CDR1 is LGHNA and CDR2 is YSLEER. The CDR3: CASSQDRSGLNTEAFF.

The rearrangement joins TRBV6-1 to TRBJ1-5; with no DNA, the TCRdb D assignment of TRBD1 cannot be verified. In germline, CDR1 is MNHNS, CDR2 SASEGT. The CDR3 runs 13 residues. This chain's CDR3 is CASSDDGGQPQHF.

The CDR3 protein is CASSPGTGLWGYTF. The V gene is TRBV5-1, the J gene TRBJ1-2; the D call from TCRdb, TRBD1, cannot be confirmed without DNA. This CDR3 comprises 14 residues. CDR1 SGHRS and CDR2 YFSETQ come from the germline V gene.

This rearrangement joins TRBV6-2 or TRBV6-3 to TRBJ2-3. Germline V lookup: CDR1 MNHEY, CDR2 SVGEGT. The CDR3 is made up of 12 amino acids. CDR3 loop: CASSSLSLSQYF.

V and J are TRBV28 and TRBJ2-7. The CDR3 sequence is 11 residues long. From germline, CDR1 is MDHEN and CDR2 SYDVKM. The CDR3 loop reads CASSTGHEQYF.

This chain joins TRBV9 and TRBJ1-2. CDR1 is SGDLS and CDR2 is YYNGEE in the germline V gene. CDR3 size: 14 residues. This CDR3 is CASSQRGASYGYTF.

V is TRBV28 and J is TRBJ2-5; the D gene TCRdb calls, TRBD1, cannot be checked with no DNA. Germline CDR1 reads MDHEN; CDR2 reads SYDVKM. The CDR3 consists of 17 residues. CDR3 region: CASSLAPGTALQETQYF.

The chain recombines TRBV28 with TRBJ2-2; with no DNA, the TCRdb D assignment of TRBD1 cannot be verified. The CDR3 extends over 16 amino acids. CDR1 and CDR2 (germline): MDHEN, SYDVKM. CDR3 sequence reads: CASSLVTGANTGELFF.

This sequence joins TRBV2 and TRBJ2-7; the TRBD2 assignment by TCRdb is unverifiable without DNA. The germline V gene has CDR1 SNHLY and CDR2 FYNNEI. This CDR3 spans 14 amino acids. CDR3 amino acids: CASKTSGRPYEQYF.

The CDR3 is CASSLKFLGERTYEQYF. The V and J genes are TRBV7-8 and TRBJ2-7; TCRdb selects TRBD1, and the lack of DNA leaves this call unchecked. Germline V gene lookup returns CDR1 SGHVS and CDR2 FQNEAQ. The CDR3 is made up of 17 amino acids.

CDR3 residues: CSAFTGTEREAFF. The rearrangement uses TRBV20-1 and TRBJ1-1; TCRdb proposes TRBD1, but this gene call is untestable without DNA. The germline CDR1 and CDR2 sequences are DFQATT and SNEGSKA (reference sequence). The CDR3 sequence is 13 residues long.

CDR3 region: CASSLNLGANGETQYF. The chain uses TRBV11-2 and TRBJ2-5; TCRdb proposes TRBD1, but this gene call is untestable without DNA. Germline V lookup: CDR1 SGHAT, CDR2 FQNNGV. CDR3 length: 16 residues. Complete variable domain (other parts from reference TRBV11-2 and TRBJ2-5): EAGVAQSPRYKIIEKRQSVAFWCNPISGHATLYWYQQILGQGPKLLIQFQNNGVVDDSQLPKDRFSAERLKGVDSTLKIQPAKLEDSAVYLCASSLNLGANGETQYFGPGTRLLVL.

The chain carries TRBV21-1 and TRBJ1-5. TRBV21-1 is a listed pseudogene. This CDR3 is 15 amino acids long. CDR3 residues: CASSNHGSSNQPQHF.

The CDR3 reads CASSLGWGPDGSYNEQFF. The chain carries TRBV7-9 and TRBJ2-1; the D gene TCRdb calls, TRBD2, cannot be checked with no DNA. The CDR3 spans 18 residues. Germline lookup yields CDR1 SEHNR and CDR2 FQNEAQ (reference sequence).

The chain has TRBV19 and TRBJ1-1; the D gene TCRdb calls, TRBD1, cannot be checked with no DNA. The CDR3 totals 13 residues. Germline V CDR1 and CDR2: LNHDA, SQIVND (reference sequence). This CDR3 reads CASRDRGDTEAFF.

The genes are TRBV24-1 and TRBJ2-1. Germline CDR1 KGHDR, CDR2 SFDVKD. CDR3 length equals 14 residues. This chain's CDR3 is CATSGSKGYNEQFF.

V gene TRBV30 combines with J gene TRBJ2-7; the TCRdb call, TRBD1, lacks DNA for checking. Germline V CDR1 and CDR2: GTSNPN, SVGIG (reference sequence). The CDR3 loop spans 14 amino acids. This CDR3 is CAWETGQGDYEQYF.

The V call is TRBV6-1, the J call TRBJ2-2. Germline CDR1 and CDR2: MNHNS and SASEGT. The CDR3 has 15 residues. The CDR3 loop reads CASSDIGQNTGELFF.

This clonotype counts as large by frequency. The CDR3 region is CASSFTTGDNEQFF. V is TRBV7-8 and J is TRBJ2-1; TCRdb proposes TRBD1, but this gene call is untestable without DNA. This CDR3 region has 14 residues. Per germline, CDR1 SGHVS and CDR2 FQNEAQ.

The CDR3 protein is CSAREGGNYGYTF. The chain has TRBV20-1 and TRBJ1-2; TCRdb indicates TRBD1, and absent DNA this call remains unverified. The CDR3 extends over 13 amino acids. Germline CDR1 DFQATT, CDR2 SNEGSKA (reference sequence).

The rearrangement joins TRBV7-9 to TRBJ1-2; absent DNA, TCRdb's TRBD1 call cannot be checked. Germline assignment: CDR1 SEHNR and CDR2 FQNEAQ (reference sequence). The length of the CDR3 is 17 residues. Here the CDR3 reads CASSSTLQGALKDGYTF. The full variable domain, completed using reference TRBV7-9 and TRBJ1-2, is DTGVSQNPRHKITKRGQNVTFRCDPISEHNRLYWYRQTLGQGPEFLTYFQNEAQLEKSRLLSDRFSAERPKGSFSTLEIQRTEQGDSAMYLCASSSTLQGALKDGYTFGSGTRLTVV.

V and J are TRBV27 and TRBJ2-1; with no DNA, the TCRdb D assignment of TRBD2 cannot be verified. CDR3 length equals 15 residues. Germline values: CDR1 MNHEY, CDR2 SMNVEV (reference sequence). This CDR3 reads CASSFGAGAYNEQFF.

This chain links TRBV7-8 with TRBJ2-7. This CDR3 contains 12 residues. The germline CDR1 and CDR2 sequences are SGHVS and FQNEAQ. The CDR3 protein is CASSLMEYEQYF. Filled out from reference TRBV7-8 and TRBJ2-7, the complete variable domain reads GAGVSQSPRYKVAKRGQDVALRCDPISGHVSLFWYQQALGQGPEFLTYFQNEAQLDKSGLPSDRFFAERPEGSVSTLKIQRTQQEDSAVYLCASSLMEYEQYFGPGTRLTVT.

V and J are TRBV12-3 or TRBV12-4 and TRBJ2-1; as DNA is missing, the TRBD2 call by TCRdb cannot be tested. The CDR3 has 15 amino acids. The CDR3: CASSLGLAGYNEQFF.

The chain recombines TRBV20-1 with TRBJ1-2; lacking DNA, the TRBD1 call made by TCRdb goes unchecked. The CDR3 runs 15 residues. Germline V lookup: CDR1 DFQATT, CDR2 SNEGSKA (reference sequence). The CDR3 region is CSAPKRAGGDYGYTF.

The rearrangement joins TRBV15 to TRBJ2-3; TCRdb's assignment of TRBD1 cannot be checked, as there is no DNA. There are 15 residues in the CDR3. Germline assignment: CDR1 LNHNV and CDR2 YYDKDF (reference sequence). The CDR3 sequence is CATSSPGQRTDTQYF.

The chain carries TRBV10-3 and TRBJ2-7; TCRdb proposes TRBD1, but this gene call is untestable without DNA. The CDR3 loop spans 12 amino acids. Per the germline V gene, CDR1 is ENHRY and CDR2 is SYGVKD. The chain's CDR3 is CAIRQGSDEQYF.

V usage is TRBV27 and J usage is TRBJ2-3. The CDR3 is made up of 13 amino acids. Germline V lookup: CDR1 MNHEY, CDR2 SMNVEV (reference sequence). The chain's CDR3 is CASSSHPTDTQYF.

The chain joins TRBV2 to TRBJ2-7; TCRdb reports TRBD2, a call that lacks DNA to check it against. The CDR3 totals 16 residues. Germline CDR1 and CDR2: SNHLY and FYNNEI. The CDR3 region is CASSVGTSGSGHEQYF.

The rearrangement uses TRBV6-2 or TRBV6-3 and TRBJ1-2; TCRdb's assignment of TRBD1 cannot be checked, as there is no DNA. CDR1 is MNHEY, CDR2 SVGEGT, per germline. The CDR3 has 14 residues. The CDR3 here is CASSTTGGFYGYTF.

The chain carries TRBV7-8 and TRBJ2-5; TCRdb names TRBD1, which stays unverified in the absence of DNA. The CDR3 has 19 residues. Germline V lookup: CDR1 SGHVS, CDR2 FQNEAQ. The CDR3 here is CASSLPNSGTGILVETQYF.